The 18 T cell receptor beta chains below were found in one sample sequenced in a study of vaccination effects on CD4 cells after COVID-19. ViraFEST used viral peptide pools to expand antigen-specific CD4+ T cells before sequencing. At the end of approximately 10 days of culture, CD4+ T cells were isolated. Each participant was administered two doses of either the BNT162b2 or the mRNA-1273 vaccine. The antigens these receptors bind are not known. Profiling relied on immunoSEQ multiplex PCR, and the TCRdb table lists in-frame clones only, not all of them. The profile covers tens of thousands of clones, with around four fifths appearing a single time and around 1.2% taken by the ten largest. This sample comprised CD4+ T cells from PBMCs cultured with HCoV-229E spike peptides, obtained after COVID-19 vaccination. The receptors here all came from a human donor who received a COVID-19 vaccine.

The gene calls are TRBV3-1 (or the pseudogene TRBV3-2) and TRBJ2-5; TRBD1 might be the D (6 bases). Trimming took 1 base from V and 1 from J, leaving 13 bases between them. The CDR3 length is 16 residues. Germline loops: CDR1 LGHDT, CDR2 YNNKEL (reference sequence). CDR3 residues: CASSQVGGSIQETQYF. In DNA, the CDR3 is TGTGCCAGCAGCCAAGTAGGGGGTTCCATCCAAGAGACCCAGTACTTC.

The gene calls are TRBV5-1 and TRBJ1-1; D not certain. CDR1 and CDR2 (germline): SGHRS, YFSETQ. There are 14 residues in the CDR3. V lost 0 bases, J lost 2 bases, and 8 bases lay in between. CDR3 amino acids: CASSLVAENTEAFF. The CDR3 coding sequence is TGCGCCAGCAGCTTGGTGGCAGAAAACACTGAAGCTTTCTTT. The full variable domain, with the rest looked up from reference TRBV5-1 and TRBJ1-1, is KAGVTQTPRYLIKTRGQQVTLSCSPISGHRSVSWYQQTPGQGLQFLFEYFSETQRNKGNFPGRFSGRQFSNSRSEMNVSTLELGDSALYLCASSLVAENTEAFFGQGTRLTVV.

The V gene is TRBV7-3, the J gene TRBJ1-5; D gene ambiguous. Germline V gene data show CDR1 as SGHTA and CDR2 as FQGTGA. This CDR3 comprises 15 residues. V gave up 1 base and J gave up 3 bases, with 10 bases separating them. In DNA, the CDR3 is TGTGCCAGCAGCTTAAAGGGCAGGAACAATCAGCCCCAGCATTTT. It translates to CASSLKGRNNQPQHF.

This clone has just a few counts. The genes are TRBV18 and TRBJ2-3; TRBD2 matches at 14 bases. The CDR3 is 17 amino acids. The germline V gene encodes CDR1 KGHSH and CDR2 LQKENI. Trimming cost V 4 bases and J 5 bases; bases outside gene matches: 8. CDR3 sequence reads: CASSRTGTSGGVDTQYF. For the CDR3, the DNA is TGTGCCAGCTCACGAACCGGGACTAGCGGGGGAGTAGATACGCAGTATTTT.

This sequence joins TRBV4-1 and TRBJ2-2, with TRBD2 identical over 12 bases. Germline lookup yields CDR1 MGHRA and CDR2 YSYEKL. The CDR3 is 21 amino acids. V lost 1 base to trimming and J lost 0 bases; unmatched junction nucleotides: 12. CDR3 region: CASSQGLAGATKYPNTGELFF. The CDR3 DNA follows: TGCGCCAGCAGCCAAGGACTAGCGGGGGCCACTAAGTATCCGAACACCGGGGAGCTGTTTTTT.

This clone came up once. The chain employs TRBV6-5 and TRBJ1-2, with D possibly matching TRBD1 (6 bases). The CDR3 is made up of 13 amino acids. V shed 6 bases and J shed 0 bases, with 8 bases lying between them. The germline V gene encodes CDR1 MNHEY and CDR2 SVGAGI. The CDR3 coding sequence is TGTGCCAGCAGGACAGGTCCTAACTATGGCTACACCTTC. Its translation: CASRTGPNYGYTF.

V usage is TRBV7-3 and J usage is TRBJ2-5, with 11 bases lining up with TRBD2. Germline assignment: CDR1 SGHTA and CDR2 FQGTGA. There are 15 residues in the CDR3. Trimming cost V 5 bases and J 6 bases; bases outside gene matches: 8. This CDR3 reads CASSPSGGLEKTQYF. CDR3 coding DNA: TGTGCCAGCAGCCCTAGCGGGGGGCTTGAGAAGACCCAGTACTTC.

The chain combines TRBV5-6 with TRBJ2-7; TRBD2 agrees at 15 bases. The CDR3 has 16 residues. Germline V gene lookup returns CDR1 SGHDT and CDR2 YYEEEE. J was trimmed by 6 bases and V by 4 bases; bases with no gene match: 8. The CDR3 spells CASSLRTSGGALEQYV. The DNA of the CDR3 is TGTGCCAGCAGCCTCCGGACTAGCGGGGGGGCCCTCGAGCAGTACGTC.

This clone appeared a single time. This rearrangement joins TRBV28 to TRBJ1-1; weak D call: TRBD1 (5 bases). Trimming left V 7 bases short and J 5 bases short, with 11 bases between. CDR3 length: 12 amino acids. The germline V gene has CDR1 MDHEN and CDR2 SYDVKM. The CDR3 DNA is TGTGCCAGCACAGAGGGGTGGACTGAAGCTTTCTTT. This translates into CASTEGWTEAFF.

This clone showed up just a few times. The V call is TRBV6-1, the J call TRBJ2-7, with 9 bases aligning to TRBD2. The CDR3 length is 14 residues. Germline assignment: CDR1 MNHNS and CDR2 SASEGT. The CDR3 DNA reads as TGTGCCAGCAGTAAAGCGGGGGGCCGGGGAGAGCAGTACGTC. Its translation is CASSKAGGRGEQYV.

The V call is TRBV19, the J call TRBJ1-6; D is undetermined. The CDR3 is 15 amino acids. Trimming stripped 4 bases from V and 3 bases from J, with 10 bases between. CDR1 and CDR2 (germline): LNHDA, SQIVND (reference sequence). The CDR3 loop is CASSTALYYNSPLHF. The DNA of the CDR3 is TGTGCCAGTAGTACTGCGTTATACTATAATTCACCCCTCCACTTT.

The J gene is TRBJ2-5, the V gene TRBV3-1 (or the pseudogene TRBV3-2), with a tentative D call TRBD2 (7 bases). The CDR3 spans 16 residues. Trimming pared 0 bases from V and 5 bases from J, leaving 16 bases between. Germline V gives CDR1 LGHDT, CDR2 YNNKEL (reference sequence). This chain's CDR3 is CASSQDRYAGAETQYF. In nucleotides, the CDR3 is TGTGCCAGCAGCCAAGATCGATACGCGGGGGCGGAGACCCAGTACTTC.

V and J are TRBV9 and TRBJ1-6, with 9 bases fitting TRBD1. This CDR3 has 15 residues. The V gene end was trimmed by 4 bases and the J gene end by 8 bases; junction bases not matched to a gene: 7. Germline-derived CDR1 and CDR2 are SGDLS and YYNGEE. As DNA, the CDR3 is TGTGCCAGCAGCTCCCCGGGACAGGGCTATTCACCCCTCCACTTT. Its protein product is CASSSPGQGYSPLHF.

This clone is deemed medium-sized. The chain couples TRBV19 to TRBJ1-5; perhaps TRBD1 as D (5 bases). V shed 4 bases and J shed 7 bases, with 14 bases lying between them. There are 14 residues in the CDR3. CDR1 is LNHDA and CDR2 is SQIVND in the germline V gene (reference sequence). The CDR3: CASSTVGVRQPQHF. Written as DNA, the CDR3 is TGTGCCAGTAGTACAGTGGGGGTCAGGCAGCCCCAGCATTTT.

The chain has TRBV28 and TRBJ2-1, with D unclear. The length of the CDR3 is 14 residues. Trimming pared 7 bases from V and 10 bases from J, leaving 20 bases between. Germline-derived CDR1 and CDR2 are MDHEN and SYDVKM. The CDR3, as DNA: TGTGCCAGCAAAACCACTTCCCCGACACCCGAGCAGTTCTTC. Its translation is CASKTTSPTPEQFF. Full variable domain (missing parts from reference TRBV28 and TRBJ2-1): DVKVTQSSRYLVKRTGEKVFLECVQDMDHENMFWYRQDPGLGLRLIYFSYDVKMKEKGDIPEGYSVSREKKERFSLILESASTNQTSMYLCASKTTSPTPEQFFGPGTRLTVL.

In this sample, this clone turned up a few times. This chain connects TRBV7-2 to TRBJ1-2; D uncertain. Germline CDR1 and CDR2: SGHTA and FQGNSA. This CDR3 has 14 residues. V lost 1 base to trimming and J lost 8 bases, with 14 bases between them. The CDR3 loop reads CASSLGSTVRGYTF. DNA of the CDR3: TGTGCCAGCAGCTTAGGATCGACGGTCAGAGGCTACACCTTC.

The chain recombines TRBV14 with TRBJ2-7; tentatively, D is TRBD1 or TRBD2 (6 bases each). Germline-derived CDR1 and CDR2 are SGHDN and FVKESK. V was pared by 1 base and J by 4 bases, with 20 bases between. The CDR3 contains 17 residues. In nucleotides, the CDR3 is TGTGCCAGCAGCCAAGGACCCTCCAGGGGACTTGGGTACGAGCAGTACGTC. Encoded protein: CASSQGPSRGLGYEQYV.

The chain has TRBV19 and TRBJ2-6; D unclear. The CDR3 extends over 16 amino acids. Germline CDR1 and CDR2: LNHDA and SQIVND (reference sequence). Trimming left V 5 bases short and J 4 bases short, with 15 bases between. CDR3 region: CASSDPPGTGANVLTF. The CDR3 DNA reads TGTGCCAGTAGTGACCCCCCTGGAACAGGGGCCAACGTCCTGACTTTC.